This T cell receptor (beta chain) appears in the sequencing data of a study of CD8+ T cells in alopecia areata. The study's findings and limits: Scalp sample data also include resident alphabeta T cells from normal skin.

Germline V gene lookup returns CDR1 SGHDN and CDR2 FVKESK. The CDR3 consists of 15 residues. Between the trimmed V and J ends, which lost 2 bases and 5 bases, there was a span of 15 bases. Isolated RNA was reverse transcribed into cDNA used as the sequencing template. The data were produced by immunoSEQ multiplex PCR, yet TCRdb's version contains in-frame clones alone and is incomplete. The data show approximately 11,000 clones, 50% to 70% seen once. Judged by abundance, this clone is medium-sized. Its specificity is not known. Alopecia areata patients had lesional scalp punch biopsies and peripheral blood taken from them.

This receptor was identified in a human donor with alopecia areata. The material sequenced was skin. This rearrangement joins TRBV14 to TRBJ1-2; weak D call: TRBD1 (6 bases). In DNA, the CDR3 is TGTGCCAGCAGCCAATGGGACAAAAGGGGGTATGGCTACACCTTC. Translating it yields CASSQWDKRGYGYTF.